The 14 T cell receptor beta chains listed next were all sequenced from one sample in a study of a mutant IDH1 vaccine in newly diagnosed glioma. Sequenced by immunoSEQ multiplex PCR; TCRdb stores in-frame clones only, minus some. The top ten clones hold around 6.3% of a sample with roughly 11,000 clones, roughly 84% of them seen once. Indicated time point: week 5, during vaccination. Every vaccine dose comprised 300 ug of mutant IDH1 20-mer peptide plus topical imiquimod. For these receptors, no antigen is known. Sequencing used PBMCs, obtained from a glioma patient whose treatment included an IDH1 peptide vaccine. The receptors here all came from a woman aged 35 to 49 with glioma. Some clones in this sample may be carry-over from other donors' samples.

V gene TRBV6-6 combines with J gene TRBJ2-5, with 7 positions matching TRBD1. The CDR3 consists of 14 residues. Per germline, CDR1 MNHNY and CDR2 SVGAGI (reference sequence). The ends lost 2 bases at V and 5 bases at J; junction bases unmatched: 5. This CDR3 reads CASSYAGGEETQYF. For the CDR3, the DNA is TGTGCCAGCAGTTACGCAGGGGGAGAGGAGACCCAGTACTTC.

This chain links TRBV9 with TRBJ2-5; 7 bases agree with TRBD2. The last part of the DNA fits TRBJ2-7 better; the J call may be wrong. Germline V CDR1 and CDR2: SGDLS, YYNGEE. The length of the CDR3 is 15 residues. CDR3 loop: CASTPGAGPLDEQYF. CDR3 coding DNA: TGTGCCAGCACCCCTGGAGCGGGGCCCCTCGACGAGCAGTACTTC.

The V call is TRBV2, the J call TRBJ2-1, with 8 bases fitting TRBD2. This CDR3 region has 16 residues. From germline, CDR1 is SNHLY and CDR2 FYNNEI. Trimming removed 3 bases from V and 4 bases from J; junction bases left unmatched: 8. The CDR3 sequence: CASSDSGTRGYNEQFF. The CDR3 DNA reads as TGTGCCAGCAGTGACTCCGGGACTAGGGGGTACAATGAGCAGTTCTTC. Full variable domain (remainder filled in from reference TRBV2 and TRBJ2-1): EPEVTQTPSHQVTQMGQEVILRCVPISNHLYFYWYRQILGQKVEFLVSFYNNEISEKSEIFDDQFSVERPDGSNFTLKIRSTKLEDSAMYFCASSDSGTRGYNEQFFGPGTRLTVL.

The chain has TRBV7-2 and TRBJ2-2, with 8 bases lining up with TRBD2. The CDR3 totals 15 residues. V was pared by 3 bases and J by 5 bases, with 5 bases of the junction left unmatched. CDR1 and CDR2 (germline): SGHTA, FQGNSA. The CDR3 DNA sequence: TGTGCCAGCAGCTTGGGTGGCGGGGGGACCGGGGAGCTGTTTTTT. It encodes CASSLGGGGTGELFF.

As to this clone: The junction departs from the called germline gene at one end, perhaps through a read error. V gene TRBV5-4 combines with J gene TRBJ1-1; D ambiguous. Germline V CDR1 and CDR2: SGHNT, YYREEE (reference sequence). The CDR3 sequence is 15 residues long. DNA of the CDR3: TGTGTCAGCAGTATACTGACGGCACCCAACACTGAAGCTTTCTTT. Translated, it gives CVSSILTAPNTEAFF.

This clone was detected a few times. The rearrangement links TRBV5-1 to TRBJ2-4; D may correspond to TRBD1 or TRBD2 (5 bases each). The CDR3 totals 15 residues. CDR1 and CDR2 (germline): SGHRS, YFSETQ. Trimming left V 2 bases short and J 1 base short, with 10 bases between. The CDR3 sequence is CASSFTEGAKNIQYF. For the CDR3, the DNA is TGCGCCAGCAGCTTTACAGAGGGGGCCAAAAACATTCAGTACTTC.

The rearrangement uses TRBV2 and TRBJ1-6, with TRBD1 identical over 11 bases. The CDR3 length is 16 residues. With V trimmed by 11 bases and J by 5 bases, 11 bases remained unmatched. Germline values: CDR1 SNHLY, CDR2 FYNNEI. The CDR3 DNA reads TGTGCCCGGGAAGGGACAGGGGGTTTAAATAATTCACCCCTCCACTTT. Its protein product is CAREGTGGLNNSPLHF. Supplemented by reference TRBV2 and TRBJ1-6, the full variable domain reads EPEVTQTPSHQVTQMGQEVILRCVPISNHLYFYWYRQILGQKVEFLVSFYNNEISEKSEIFDDQFSVERPDGSNFTLKIRSTKLEDSAMYFCAREGTGGLNNSPLHFGNGTRLTVT.

The V call is TRBV5-1, the J call TRBJ2-7, with D perhaps matching TRBD2 (6 bases). With 3 bases removed from V and 6 bases from J, the gap between germline ends came to 10 bases. CDR1 is SGHRS and CDR2 is YFSETQ in the germline V gene. This CDR3 is built from 12 residues. The CDR3 sequence is CASSSGLSEQYF. For the CDR3, the DNA is TGCGCCAGCAGCTCGGGACTGAGCGAGCAGTACTTC.

As to this clone: The junction and the germline gene differ at one end; a read error may be behind it. V is TRBV9 and J is TRBJ2-2; maybe TRBD1 (5 bases). The length of the CDR3 is 14 residues. The germline V gene has CDR1 SGDLS and CDR2 YYNGEE. For the CDR3, the DNA is TGTGCCAGCAGCGTAGAGGGGAACTCCGGGGAGCTGTTTTTT. Protein: CASSVEGNSGELFF.

This rearrangement joins TRBV11-2 to TRBJ2-2; D gene unclear. V was trimmed by 6 bases and J by 0 bases, leaving 14 bases between them. This CDR3 has 16 amino acids. The V gene's germline CDR1 is SGHAT and CDR2 FQNNGV. CDR3 bases: TGTGCCAGCAGGCCGCAGGAGATTACGAACACCGGGGAGCTGTTTTTT. It yields the protein CASRPQEITNTGELFF.

This clone occurred once. The chain links TRBV6-1 to TRBJ1-3; D possibly corresponds to TRBD1 (6 bases). Germline assignment: CDR1 MNHNS and CDR2 SASEGT. The CDR3 extends over 15 amino acids. V lost 4 bases and J lost 0, with 10 bases in between. Written as DNA, the CDR3 is TGTGCCAGCAGTGGCGAGGGGGGCTCTGGAAACACCATATATTTT. Translation gives CASSGEGGSGNTIYF.

The chain combines TRBV7-9 with TRBJ2-7; D unresolved. CDR3 size: 13 residues. Trimming stripped 5 bases from V and 5 bases from J, with 13 bases between. Germline V CDR1 and CDR2: SEHNR, FQNEAQ (reference sequence). The CDR3 sequence is CASSPTTPHEQYF. CDR3 sequence (DNA): TGTGCCAGCAGCCCCACGACCCCCCACGAGCAGTACTTC.

The rearrangement joins TRBV19 to TRBJ2-7; D is uncertain. The V and J ends lost 0 bases and 2 bases respectively, with 11 bases between them. The CDR3 spans 15 residues. The germline gives CDR1 LNHDA, CDR2 SQIVND (reference sequence). CDR3 residues: CASSIDLYSPYEQYF. CDR3 DNA: TGTGCCAGTAGTATAGATCTATACAGCCCCTACGAGCAGTACTTC.

The rearrangement links TRBV6-5 to TRBJ2-1; D may be TRBD2 (6 bases). Germline assignment: CDR1 MNHEY and CDR2 SVGAGI. The CDR3 sequence is 14 residues long. The V and J ends lost 4 bases and 6 bases respectively, with 13 bases between them. This CDR3 reads CASSSRDSGNEQFF. The CDR3 region has the DNA TGTGCCAGCAGTTCCCGGGACTCAGGCAATGAGCAGTTCTTC.